Listed below are T cell receptor beta chains from one sample, sequenced in a study of shared clonotypes between healthy human individuals. This table comes from immunoSEQ multiplex PCR, and its TCRdb copy is limited to in-frame clones, with some not included. Of around 750,000 clones listed, roughly 70% are singletons. The sequenced sample was memory CD4+ T cells sorted from blood. These receptors were taken from a woman between 25 and 40 years old in good health. CDR3s include the opening cysteine and the closing phenylalanine or tryptophan. A D gene is named only where the DNA matches it firmly. Clone size is shown for a subset of rows, as once, few, many or a class of expanded clone.

j_call | v_call | cdr3_length | clone_size | d_call | cdr3_nt | cdr3_aa
TRBJ2-7 | TRBV7-2 | 16 | NA | TRBD1 | TGTGCCAGCAGCAGAATGGGGGGACAGGGTGGTCACGAGCAGTACTTC | CASSRMGGQGGHEQYF
TRBJ2-2 | TRBV9 | 15 | NA | TRBD2 | TGTGCCAGCAGCCTCAGACTAGCTCCCACCGGGGAGCTGTTTTTT | CASSLRLAPTGELFF
TRBJ2-1 | TRBV27 | 15 | NA | NA | TGTGCCAGCAGTTTGGACCCCGCAGGGTGGGATGAGCAGTTCTTC | CASSLDPAGWDEQFF
TRBJ1-5 | TRBV30 | 15 | NA | TRBD1 | TGTGCCTGGAGTAGAACAGGGGGCGGCAATCAGCCCCAGCATTTT | CAWSRTGGGNQPQHF
TRBJ2-1 | TRBV10-3 | 17 | many | TRBD2 | TGTGCCATCAGTAACAAACTAGCGGGAGTTGCCTACAATGAGCAGTTCTTC | CAISNKLAGVAYNEQFF
TRBJ2-1 | TRBV7-3 | 15 | NA | NA | TGTGCCAGCAGCCCTCAGGTCGACTCCCCCAATGAGCAGTTCTTC | CASSPQVDSPNEQFF
TRBJ2-1 | TRBV19 | 15 | NA | TRBD2 | TGTGCCAGTGGCCGACCGGGACTAGCCCCCTATGAGCAGTTCTTC | CASGRPGLAPYEQFF
TRBJ2-1 | TRBV10-3 | 17 | NA | TRBD1 | TGTGCCATCAGTGTCCCGACAGGGGGAGGCTCCTACAATGAGCAGTTCTTC | CAISVPTGGGSYNEQFF
TRBJ1-5 | TRBV7-9 | 12 | many | NA | TGTGCCAGCAGCTTACAGAATCAGCCCCAGCATTTT | CASSLQNQPQHF
TRBJ2-5 | TRBV10-3 | 16 | NA | TRBD2 | TGTGCCATCAGTGAGTCGACTAGCGGGGCCCTAGAGACCCAGTACTTC | CAISESTSGALETQYF
TRBJ2-7 | TRBV10-3 | 11 | NA | NA | TGTGCCATCAGTGACCCCTACGAGCAGTACTTC | CAISDPYEQYF
TRBJ2-2 | TRBV5-1 | 16 | NA | NA | TGCGCCAGCAGCTCGGAGACTAGGATGAACACCGGGGAGCTGTTTTTT | CASSSETRMNTGELFF
TRBJ1-1 | TRBV21-1 | 18 | NA | NA | TGTGCCAGCAGCAAAGCGCTCCCAGGGAAGATATGGAACACTGAAGCTTTCTTT | CASSKALPGKIWNTEAFF
TRBJ2-7 | TRBV27 | 12 | NA | NA | TGTGCCAGCGGGTTCCCCTTGTACGAGCAGTACTTC | CASGFPLYEQYF
TRBJ1-4 | TRBV7-9 | 15 | NA | NA | TGTGCCAGCAGCGATCTCGAAGCAACTAATGAAAAACTGTTTTTT | CASSDLEATNEKLFF
TRBJ2-7 | TRBV2 | 15 | NA | TRBD1 | TGTGCCAGCAGTTCAAACAGGGGGCCAGCCTACGAGCAGTACTTC | CASSSNRGPAYEQYF